This T cell receptor (beta chain) was retrieved from a study of pediatric ulcerative colitis. Study outcomes and limitations: Compared with controls, ulcerative colitis showed greater blood-rectum clone sharing.

A word on this clone: No antigen is known for it.

Germline trimming cut 11 bases from V and 4 bases from J; bases unmatched to any gene: 4. Germline V gives CDR1 SNHLY, CDR2 FYNNEI. The CDR3 runs to 12 residues. The data were produced by immunoSEQ multiplex PCR, yet TCRdb's version contains in-frame clones alone and is incomplete. The sample consists of tens of thousands of clones, 86% of them appearing once. The sequenced material came from blood. This chain links TRBV2 with TRBJ1-4; 7 nucleotides align to TRBD1. The origin of this receptor is a boy younger than 18 with severe ulcerative colitis. The CDR3 nucleotides are TGTGCCGGAGGGGGCATTAATGAAAAACTGTTTTTT. As protein: CAGGGINEKLFF. Full variable domain (outside the CDR3, taken from reference TRBV2 and TRBJ1-4): EPEVTQTPSHQVTQMGQEVILRCVPISNHLYFYWYRQILGQKVEFLVSFYNNEISEKSEIFDDQFSVERPDGSNFTLKIRSTKLEDSAMYFCAGGGINEKLFFGSGTQLSVL.